Only a few counts were recorded for the clone carrying this TCR beta chain. Researchers amplified the TCR beta CDR3 regions from RNA transcripts. First-round RT-PCR targeting the TCR CDR3 was performed with the HTBI primer set. One entry per CDR3 protein, called by TCRdb with MiXCR from the multiplex PCR reads. The sample yields hundreds of thousands of distinct CDR3 sequences, 20% seen once. The data stem from a study of T cells in Graves' hyperthyroidism and ophthalmopathy. V lost 1 base, J lost 6 bases, and 10 bases lay in between. Germline V gene sequence: CDR1 SGHAT, CDR2 FQNNGV. This CDR3 contains 13 residues.

This clonotype originated in a man in his thirties or forties with Graves' ophthalmopathy. The chain has TRBV11-2 and TRBJ2-7; D not resolved. The sample was blood. CDR3 loop: CASSLAVICEQYF. CDR3 nucleotide sequence: TGTGCCAGCAGCTTAGCTGTAATCTGCGAGCAGTACTTC.